This TCR beta chain emerged from a study of neurological immune-mediated disorders. Study observations and caveats: HTLV-1-associated myelopathy had the most TCR clonal expansion, while multiple sclerosis had the least, a level that fell below healthy controls.

Template-switch 5'RACE cDNA synthesis added a 10-nucleotide unique molecular identifier. MiXCR was run by TCRdb on the 5' RACE reads, yielding one entry per CDR3 protein. In the table there are 81,000 or so distinct CDR3 sequences, 13% of which are singletons. Time point in this sample: longitudinal time-point 2. Many counts were recorded for this clonotype. Its target is not known. Germline V gene sequence: CDR1 SEHNR, CDR2 FQNEAQ (reference sequence). There are 15 residues in the CDR3. Trimming took off 2 bases at V and 3 bases at J, with 10 bases between the two ends. The chain combines TRBV7-9 with TRBJ1-4; TRBD1 might be the D (5 bases). The sample taken for sequencing was PBMCs. This TCR derives from a female donor with HTLV-1-associated myelopathy (HAM/TSP). The CDR3 here is CASSLFLTANEKLFF. The CDR3 DNA follows: TGTGCCAGCAGCTTATTCCTGACAGCTAATGAAAAACTGTTTTTT.